The next 29 T cell receptor beta chains were all read from a single sample in a study of cytomegalovirus exposure and HLA in healthy donors (dated by TCRdb to about 2017). The library was made by the immunoSEQ multiplex PCR assay. The multiplex PCR relied on a mix of 60 forward primers for TCR Vbeta segments and 13 reverse primers for TCR Jbeta segments. TCRdb provides this immuneACCESS table in a form limited to in-frame rearrangements. Some clones are lacking; in checked studies, under half of them reflect an unresolved V gene, and why the rest are absent is not known. This sample comprises 100,000 to 150,000 clones, roughly a tenth of them detected only once. The top ten constitute about 4.6% of the sample. Sequencing was done on a sample of PBMCs. The receptor set was obtained from a woman aged 18 to 35 in good health and CMV-seropositive.

This chain uses TRBV6-5 with TRBJ1-5; D gene uncertain. CDR3 length: 13 amino acids. CDR1 is MNHEY and CDR2 is SVGAGI in the germline V gene. Trimming removed 2 bases at V and 5 bases at J, with 7 bases between. CDR3 protein: CASSYGRDQPQHF. In nucleotides, the CDR3 is TGTGCCAGCAGTTACGGTCGGGATCAGCCCCAGCATTTT.

The chain carries TRBV6-8 and TRBJ1-5, with TRBD1 matching 7 bases. The CDR3 totals 19 residues. The J segment lost 0 bases and the V segment lost 0 bases, leaving 11 bases of the junction unmatched. Germline CDR1 reads MNHGY; CDR2 reads SAAAGT. The DNA for the CDR3 is TGTGCCAGCAGTTACTCGGATCCGGGACAGACCTTTAGCAATCAGCCCCAGCATTTT. The encoded protein is CASSYSDPGQTFSNQPQHF.

This chain uses TRBV5-1 with TRBJ2-7; TRBD1 aligns across 8 bases. Germline V lookup: CDR1 SGHRS, CDR2 YFSETQ. The CDR3 loop spans 15 amino acids. The junction had 6 bases not matched to a gene; V was cut back by 0 bases and J by 4 bases. The CDR3 loop is CASSLGAGGKYEQYF. The DNA for the CDR3 is TGCGCCAGCAGCTTGGGGGCAGGGGGCAAGTACGAGCAGTACTTC.

The chain has TRBV2 and TRBJ1-1, with unresolved D. Trimming removed 6 bases at V and 7 bases at J, with 9 bases between. Germline lookup yields CDR1 SNHLY and CDR2 FYNNEI. The CDR3 loop spans 11 amino acids. CDR3 nucleotide sequence: TGTGCCAGCAGGGTTGAGCGTGAAGCTTTCTTT. This codes for CASRVEREAFF.

The chain recombines TRBV20-1 with TRBJ1-1; perhaps TRBD1 as D (5 bases). Trimming cost V 2 bases and J 10 bases, with 11 bases left between them. This CDR3 is 11 amino acids long. In germline, CDR1 is DFQATT, CDR2 SNEGSKA (reference sequence). The CDR3 sequence is CSARSVGGAFF. The CDR3 DNA sequence: TGCAGTGCTAGATCGGTCGGGGGAGCTTTCTTT.

V usage is TRBV5-5 and J usage is TRBJ1-1, with D possibly matching TRBD1 (6 bases). The CDR3 loop spans 14 amino acids. Trimming removed 4 bases at V and 8 bases at J, with 18 bases between. CDR1 and CDR2 (germline): SGHKS, YYEKEE (reference sequence). The CDR3 protein is CASSPDSFPSEAFF. The CDR3 bases are TGTGCCAGCAGCCCGGACAGCTTCCCATCCGAAGCTTTCTTT.

This clone turned up a few times. CDR3 nucleotide sequence: TGTGCCAGCAGTGAATTTTTGGGCTTGGAGCAGTACTTC. Translating it yields CASSEFLGLEQYF. The J gene is TRBJ2-7, the V gene TRBV2, with D unclear. The V end was cut by 2 bases, the J end by 7 bases, with 12 bases between. The CDR3 extends over 13 amino acids. From germline, CDR1 is SNHLY and CDR2 FYNNEI.

This sequence joins TRBV5-6 and TRBJ1-5; a possible D gene is TRBD1 (6 bases). V lost 1 base and J 0 bases, leaving 14 bases between the germline ends. Germline V CDR1 and CDR2: SGHDT, YYEEEE. The CDR3 extends over 17 amino acids. CDR3 sequence: CASSLYQTGSSNQPQHF. As DNA, the CDR3 is TGTGCCAGCAGCTTGTATCAAACAGGGAGTAGCAATCAGCCCCAGCATTTT.

This clone was detected only a few times. This chain uses TRBV9 with TRBJ2-7; D is possibly TRBD1 (5 bases). Germline-derived CDR1 and CDR2 are SGDLS and YYNGEE. Trimming shortened V by 2 bases and J by 2 bases, and 11 bases separated the two germline ends. This CDR3 is 14 amino acids long. CDR3 protein: CASSVRQGAYEQYF. In DNA, the CDR3 is TGTGCCAGCAGCGTGAGGCAGGGCGCCTACGAGCAGTACTTC. Using reference TRBV9 and TRBJ2-7 for the parts outside the CDR3, the full variable domain is DSGVTQTPKHLITATGQRVTLRCSPRSGDLSVYWYQQSLDQGLQFLIQYYNGEERAKGNILERFSAQQFPDLHSELNLSSLELGDSALYFCASSVRQGAYEQYFGPGTRLTVT.

This clone turned up a few times. The CDR3 is CASSHMDRLNTDTQYF. CDR3 nucleotide sequence: TGTGCCAGCAGCCATATGGACAGGTTAAACACAGATACGCAGTATTTT. The V and J genes are TRBV7-6 and TRBJ2-3, with 7 bases matching TRBD1. The V gene's germline CDR1 is SGHVS and CDR2 FNYEAQ. J lost 2 bases, V lost 5 bases, and 10 bases had no gene match. CDR3 length: 16 amino acids.

The chain links TRBV27 to TRBJ1-4, with D hard to call. CDR3 length equals 12 residues. Trimming removed 8 bases at V and 4 bases at J, with 8 bases between. Germline assignment: CDR1 MNHEY and CDR2 SMNVEV (reference sequence). The chain's CDR3 is CASGEFNEKLFF. The CDR3, as DNA: TGTGCCAGCGGGGAGTTTAATGAAAAACTGTTTTTT. Looking up the rest from reference TRBV27 and TRBJ1-4 gives the full variable domain: EAQVTQNPRYLITVTGKKLTVTCSQNMNHEYMSWYRQDPGLGLRQIYYSMNVEVTDKGDVPEGYKVSRKEKRNFPLILESPSPNQTSLYFCASGEFNEKLFFGSGTQLSVL.

The V call is TRBV28, the J call TRBJ1-5; D gene ambiguous. The germline V and J ends were trimmed by 2 bases and 9 bases, with 8 bases remaining between them. The CDR3 sequence is 12 residues long. Per germline, CDR1 MDHEN and CDR2 SYDVKM. This chain's CDR3 is CASSLNRGPQHF. DNA of the CDR3: TGTGCCAGCAGTTTAAACCGGGGGCCCCAGCATTTT.

The J gene is TRBJ1-1, the V gene TRBV10-3, with D uncertain. Germline V gene data show CDR1 as ENHRY and CDR2 as SYGVKD. The CDR3 loop spans 14 amino acids. The V end was cut by 2 bases, the J end by 4 bases, with 11 bases between. CDR3 bases: TGTGCCATCAGTGAGCCCGGGGAGTCCACTGAAGCTTTCTTT. Amino acid sequence: CAISEPGESTEAFF.

This clone was counted a few times. The chain carries TRBV4-1 and TRBJ2-3; the D gene is possibly TRBD2 (7 bases). This CDR3 is built from 17 residues. V was cut by 4 bases and J by 2 bases, with 19 bases left in between. Germline V gene lookup returns CDR1 MGHRA and CDR2 YSYEKL. Here the CDR3 DNA reads TGCGCCAGCAGCCTCCTAGGGGGGGAGTCCAACACAGATACGCAGTATTTT. It specifies CASSLLGGESNTDTQYF.

The chain employs TRBV2 and TRBJ2-1; TRBD2 aligns across 13 bases. Germline V gene lookup returns CDR1 SNHLY and CDR2 FYNNEI. The CDR3 spans 11 residues. V was clipped by 5 bases and J by 14 bases; unmatched bases: 0. Written as DNA, the CDR3 is TGTGCCAGCAGTACTAGCGGGAGGGAGTTCTTC. The encoded protein is CASSTSGREFF.

This clone has just a few counts. V and J are TRBV5-4 and TRBJ2-1; TRBD2 matches 8 bases. Germline assignment: CDR1 SGHNT and CDR2 YYREEE (reference sequence). CDR3 length: 14 amino acids. The V and J ends lost 7 bases and 0 bases, in that order; junction bases with no gene match: 3. The CDR3 sequence is CASRSGSSYNEQFF. CDR3 nucleotide sequence: TGTGCCAGCCGCAGCGGGAGCTCCTACAATGAGCAGTTCTTC.

The rearrangement uses TRBV5-8 and TRBJ1-5; D not resolved. Trimming shortened V by 4 bases and J by 0 bases, and 8 bases separated the two germline ends. The CDR3 length is 14 residues. CDR1 SGHTS and CDR2 YDEGEE come from the germline V gene. CDR3 in amino acids: CASSHWASNQPQHF. Here the CDR3 DNA reads TGTGCCAGCAGCCACTGGGCTAGCAATCAGCCCCAGCATTTT.

The CDR3 sequence: CASSQPAGTGETQYF. The DNA of the CDR3 is TGTGCCAGCAGTCAACCAGCGGGGACCGGGGAGACCCAGTACTTC. The chain uses TRBV6-5 and TRBJ2-5, with 7 bases lining up with TRBD2. In germline, CDR1 is MNHEY, CDR2 SVGAGI. This CDR3 has 15 amino acids. The V segment lost 5 bases and the J segment 5 bases; nucleotides outside the gene matches: 11.

The chain uses TRBV28 and TRBJ2-5; 11 bases map to TRBD2. The DNA end is a closer match to TRBJ2-7, so the J assignment may be wrong. The CDR3 length is 16 residues. The germline V gene has CDR1 MDHEN and CDR2 SYDVKM. The CDR3 nucleotides are TGTGCCAGCAGTCCCCTAACTAGCGGGAGTTCCTACGAGCAGTACTTC. Residues: CASSPLTSGSSYEQYF.

This chain connects TRBV19 to TRBJ2-4; D is perhaps TRBD2 (6 bases). This CDR3 has 16 residues. With 3 bases removed from V and 0 bases from J, the gap between germline ends came to 12 bases. The V gene's germline CDR1 is LNHDA and CDR2 SQIVND (reference sequence). CDR3 region: CASSMRAGIAKNIQYF. The CDR3 DNA reads TGTGCCAGTAGTATGAGGGCGGGAATAGCCAAAAACATTCAGTACTTC.

The chain combines TRBV2 with TRBJ2-7; no clear D. Looked up from germline, CDR1 is SNHLY and CDR2 is FYNNEI. The CDR3 spans 12 residues. V lost 7 bases, J lost 3 bases, and 10 bases lay in between. The chain's CDR3 is CASKTNGYEQYF. The CDR3 DNA follows: TGTGCCAGCAAAACAAATGGCTACGAGCAGTACTTC.

The chain recombines TRBV7-2 with TRBJ1-1; perhaps TRBD1 as D (6 bases). The CDR3 extends over 14 amino acids. Germline CDR1 is SGHTA and CDR2 is FQGNSA. Trimming stripped 5 bases from V and 4 bases from J, with 14 bases between. CDR3 protein: CASSLRQASTEAFF. The CDR3 DNA reads TGTGCCAGCAGCCTAAGACAGGCAAGCACTGAAGCTTTCTTT.

In its sample, this clone was seen a few times. The chain joins TRBV6-1 to TRBJ1-2; D is unclear. The CDR3 has 15 amino acids. CDR1 MNHNS and CDR2 SASEGT come from the germline V gene. Trimming took 0 bases from V and 5 from J, leaving 13 bases between them. This CDR3 is CASSEAAGDGYGYTF. In nucleotides, the CDR3 is TGTGCCAGCAGTGAAGCTGCAGGCGACGGATATGGCTACACCTTC.

This clone was picked up a small number of times. This rearrangement joins TRBV29-1 to TRBJ2-1; D is uncertain. With 4 bases removed from V and 2 bases from J, the gap between germline ends came to 6 bases. CDR1 SQVTM and CDR2 ANQGSEA come from the germline V gene. CDR3 length: 12 residues. CDR3 nucleotides: TGCAGCGTTGGCCCGGCCTACAATGAGCAGTTCTTC. Translation gives CSVGPAYNEQFF.

The sample holds a few counts of this clone. The chain joins TRBV11-2 to TRBJ2-3, with 10 bases fitting TRBD2. Per germline, CDR1 SGHAT and CDR2 FQNNGV. The CDR3 sequence is 16 residues long. Trimming took 4 bases from V and 1 from J; bases not matched to a gene: 5. The CDR3 is CASSSMGTSGTDTQYF. CDR3 in DNA: TGTGCCAGCAGCTCAATGGGGACTAGCGGCACAGATACGCAGTATTTT.

The V call is TRBV5-1, the J call TRBJ2-7; D is undetermined. Germline assignment: CDR1 SGHRS and CDR2 YFSETQ. The CDR3 runs 13 residues. The V gene lost 4 bases and the J gene lost 3 bases, with 11 bases spanning the gap. The CDR3 reads CASSLPDDYEQYF. For the CDR3, the DNA is TGCGCCAGCAGCCTCCCAGATGACTACGAGCAGTACTTC.

The V call is TRBV19, the J call TRBJ2-7; 12 nucleotides agree with TRBD2. This CDR3 has 15 amino acids. Germline V gene sequence: CDR1 LNHDA, CDR2 SQIVND (reference sequence). The trim removed 5 bases at V and 3 bases at J, leaving 5 bases unmatched. CDR3 nucleotide sequence: TGTGCCAGTAGTCGACTAGCGGGAGAGTTCTACGAGCAGTACTTC. Its protein product is CASSRLAGEFYEQYF.

The sample holds a few counts of this clone. This chain links TRBV20-1 with TRBJ2-1, with TRBD2 matching over 7 bases. CDR1 is DFQATT and CDR2 is SNEGSKA in the germline V gene (reference sequence). The CDR3 length is 11 residues. J gave up 14 bases and V 3 bases, and 7 bases lay outside the gene matches. The CDR3 sequence is CSARPNREEFF. The CDR3 DNA follows: TGCAGTGCTAGGCCCAACCGGGAGGAGTTCTTC.

The chain has TRBV29-1 and TRBJ2-4; perhaps TRBD1 as D (6 bases). Germline V CDR1 and CDR2: SQVTM, ANQGSEA. The CDR3 covers 14 residues. The V end was cut by 7 bases, the J end by 4 bases, with 17 bases between. The CDR3 sequence is CSAKGGTGKNIQYF. CDR3 bases: TGCAGCGCTAAAGGGGGAACGGGTAAAAACATTCAGTACTTC.